Listed here are 2 T cell receptor beta chains from one sample, sequenced in a study of cytomegalovirus exposure and HLA in healthy donors. Use of 60 Vbeta and 13 Jbeta primers characterized the PCR. Profiling relied on immunoSEQ multiplex PCR, and the TCRdb table lists in-frame clones only, not all of them. The sample includes fewer than 250,000 clones, 60% to 80% of them seen just once. The sample consisted of PBMCs. These receptors were collected from a male donor in good health and CMV-seronegative.

V usage is TRBV28 and J usage is TRBJ2-1; 13 positions agree with TRBD2. CDR3 size: 18 residues. Per germline, CDR1 MDHEN and CDR2 SYDVKM. V was pared by 5 bases and J by 8 bases, with 15 bases of the junction left unmatched. The CDR3 DNA follows: TGTGCCAGCAGTGGTGAACCTTCGGGACTAGCGGGGAGGGATGAGCAGTTCTTC. As protein: CASSGEPSGLAGRDEQFF.

CDR3 DNA sequence: TGTGCCAGCAGTGCCAGCAGGCCTTCCTCTGGAAACACCATATATTTT. This encodes CASSASRPSSGNTIYF. The chain employs TRBV6-1 and TRBJ1-3, with D unresolved. Trimming cost V 4 bases and J 0 bases, with 13 bases left between them. The CDR3 is made up of 16 amino acids. Germline CDR1 MNHNS, CDR2 SASEGT.